This paragraph reports one TCR beta chain. This specimen belongs to a study of Ad26.COV2.S vaccination and SARS-CoV-2 variants. Specified treatment: around 19 received Ad26.COV2.S at low or high dose, single or two shots; several received placebo; per-sample allocation not given. The study sampled participants on day 63 after the first vaccine or placebo injection. In Boston, the donor was an adult between 18-55 years of age. Sequencing was performed with immunoSEQ multiplex PCR; in TCRdb, only in-frame clones are kept and a portion is missing. The table has 350,000 to 450,000 clones, approximately 89% seen once. The CDR3 extends over 12 amino acids. Looked up from germline, CDR1 is LNHDA and CDR2 is SQIVND (reference sequence). Trimming removed 10 bases at V and 2 bases at J, with 11 bases between.

The origin of this receptor is a person aged 18-60 years who received the Ad26.COV2.S COVID-19 vaccine or a placebo. Sequencing was performed on peripheral blood, taken in a trial of Ad26.COV2.S vaccine versus placebo. J is TRBJ1-1 and V is TRBV19, with D tentatively TRBD1 (6 bases). Written as DNA, the CDR3 is TGTGCCATCCACAGGGAAAACACTGAAGCTTTCTTT. Translated: CAIHRENTEAFF.